This T cell receptor (beta chain) was captured by sequencing in a study of persistence of HIV-infected CD4 T cells. As for this clone: Antigen: not known.

Lysates of CMV-infected fibroblasts at around 10 ug/mL stimulated these cells. Sorted nonresponding memory CD4+ T cells were CD40L-negative, CD69-negative, CD45RO-high. This was the immunoSEQ version 4 assay in survey mode. Only in-frame clones appear in the TCRdb table, and some are missing; sequencing was by immunoSEQ multiplex PCR. The top ten clones hold approximately 3% of a sample with some 48,000 clones, about four fifths of them seen once. V was cut by 6 bases and J by 4 bases, with 16 bases left in between. The CDR3 totals 15 residues. Germline V CDR1 and CDR2: SGHTA, FQGNSA. This TCR derives from an adult man with HIV who was CMV-seropositive. J is TRBJ1-5 and V is TRBV7-2, with a possible D match to TRBD1 (5 bases). Source: CD4+ T cells sorted from PBMCs after approximately 20-hour stimulation, taken from a patient who received antiretroviral therapy. As DNA, the CDR3 is TGTGCCAGCAGGCCGGGTCCTCGGGGGAATCAGCCCCAGCATTTT. Its protein product is CASRPGPRGNQPQHF. The complete variable domain, with remaining parts taken from reference TRBV7-2 and TRBJ1-5, reads GAGVSQSPSNKVTEKGKDVELRCDPISGHTALYWYRQSLGQGLEFLIYFQGNSAPDKSGLPSDRFSAERTGGSVSTLTIQRTQQEDSAVYLCASRPGPRGNQPQHFGDGTRLSIL.